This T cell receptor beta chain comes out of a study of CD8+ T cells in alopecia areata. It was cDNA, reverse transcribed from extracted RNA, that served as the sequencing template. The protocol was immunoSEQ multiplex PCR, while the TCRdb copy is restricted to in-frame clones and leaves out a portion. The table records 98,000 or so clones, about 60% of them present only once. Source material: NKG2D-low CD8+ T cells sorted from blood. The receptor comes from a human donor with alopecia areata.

Here the CDR3 reads CASSAPGTGRETQYF. Here the CDR3 DNA reads TGTGCCAGCAGCGCCCCTGGGACAGGGCGGGAGACCCAGTACTTC. The V gene is TRBV9, the J gene TRBJ2-5; 9 bases are a match to TRBD1. The CDR3 is made up of 15 amino acids. CDR1 is SGDLS and CDR2 is YYNGEE in the germline V gene. Trimming at V came to 3 bases and at J to 5 bases, leaving 8 bases not matched to a gene.